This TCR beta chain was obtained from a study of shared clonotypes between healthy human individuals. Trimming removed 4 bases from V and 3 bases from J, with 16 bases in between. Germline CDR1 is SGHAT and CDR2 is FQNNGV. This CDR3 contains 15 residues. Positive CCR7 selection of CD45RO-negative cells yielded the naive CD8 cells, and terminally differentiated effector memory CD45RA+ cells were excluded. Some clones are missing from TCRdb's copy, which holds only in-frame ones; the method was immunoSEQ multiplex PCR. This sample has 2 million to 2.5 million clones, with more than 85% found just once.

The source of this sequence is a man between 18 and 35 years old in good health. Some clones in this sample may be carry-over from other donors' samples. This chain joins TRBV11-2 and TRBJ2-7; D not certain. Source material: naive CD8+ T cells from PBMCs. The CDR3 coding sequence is TGTGCCAGCAGCTCGCAGCAGGACCGAATCTACGAGCAGTACTTC. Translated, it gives CASSSQQDRIYEQYF.